This T cell receptor (beta chain) was captured in a study of esophageal squamous cell carcinoma under preoperative chemotherapy. In germline, CDR1 is LGHNA, CDR2 YNFKEQ. The CDR3 spans 15 residues. V shed 0 bases and J 8 bases; nucleotides not matched to a gene: 4. This clonotype was found many times. Time point here: after preoperative PTX-NDP chemotherapy. In TCRdb, the PCR reads were re-called with MiXCR into one record per CDR3 protein. The sample includes around 9,300 distinct CDR3 sequences, around half seen only once; the top ten take approximately 15%. The TCR was taken from a human donor with esophageal squamous cell carcinoma. The donor label of this sample is uncertain. The V and J genes are TRBV4-2 and TRBJ2-1, with TRBD2 matching 10 bases. Collection of the sample occurred from a patient given preoperative chemotherapy. This CDR3 is CASSQERLAGDEQFF. CDR3 bases: TGTGCCAGCAGCCAAGAAAGGCTAGCGGGAGATGAGCAGTTCTTC.